The 10 T cell receptor beta chains below come from one sample, sequenced in a study of blood T cell repertoires in COVID-19. Generated by immunoSEQ multiplex PCR, the TCRdb table keeps only in-frame clones and is missing some. Altogether about 150,000 clones are present, roughly 83% being singletons, with the ten largest covering about 3%. The specimen sequenced was peripheral blood. The receptor set was obtained from a woman at least 80 years old with acute or convalescent COVID-19.

This chain joins TRBV7-9 and TRBJ2-5; TRBD2 matches 8 bases. There are 16 residues in the CDR3. The V and J ends lost 5 bases and 5 bases, in that order; junction bases with no gene match: 13. Germline CDR1 reads SEHNR; CDR2 reads FQNEAQ (reference sequence). The CDR3 sequence is CASSPVGSGAGETQYF. The CDR3 DNA reads TGTGCCAGCAGCCCGGTCGGTAGCGGGGCGGGGGAGACCCAGTACTTC.

In this sample, this clone turned up many times. The chain couples TRBV5-1 to TRBJ1-2; 8 bases map to TRBD1. The CDR3 runs 15 residues. Germline CDR1 reads SGHRS; CDR2 reads YFSETQ. The trim removed 0 bases at V and 6 bases at J, leaving 7 bases unmatched. CDR3 nucleotides: TGCGCCAGCAGCTTGGGGGACAGGAACTGGGATGGCTACACCTTC. Its translation is CASSLGDRNWDGYTF.

The rearrangement uses TRBV9 and TRBJ2-2, with 8 bases fitting TRBD1. This CDR3 spans 17 amino acids. Trimming removed 2 bases from V and 0 bases from J; junction bases left unmatched: 6. CDR1 is SGDLS, CDR2 YYNGEE, per germline. For the CDR3, the DNA is TGTGCCAGCAGCGTCGGGACAGGTCGGGCGAACACCGGGGAGCTGTTTTTT. Translated: CASSVGTGRANTGELFF.

The chain uses TRBV27 and TRBJ1-1; possible D gene TRBD1, 5 bases. The CDR3 is 14 residues long. The germline gives CDR1 MNHEY, CDR2 SMNVEV (reference sequence). Trimming left V 6 bases short and J 0 bases short, with 11 bases between. In DNA, the CDR3 is TGTGCCAGCAGCCAGACAGTAATGAACACTGAAGCTTTCTTT. This encodes CASSQTVMNTEAFF.

The chain combines TRBV4-1 with TRBJ1-2; D is undetermined. Per germline, CDR1 MGHRA and CDR2 YSYEKL. V was cut by 1 base and J by 7 bases, with 10 bases left in between. The CDR3 runs to 13 residues. In nucleotides, the CDR3 is TGCGCCAGCAGCCAAGGGGCCCTTCTTGGCTACACCTTC. Amino acid sequence: CASSQGALLGYTF.

The chain links TRBV29-1 to TRBJ2-1; 9 bases fit TRBD1. CDR1 and CDR2 (germline): SQVTM, ANQGSEA. V lost 2 bases to trimming and J lost 4 bases; unmatched junction nucleotides: 3. The CDR3 is 14 amino acids. The CDR3 DNA is TGCAGCGTTGAATCGGACAGGGGTTACAATGAGCAGTTCTTC. It yields the protein CSVESDRGYNEQFF.

In this sample, this clone turned up a few times. V gene TRBV27 combines with J gene TRBJ1-6, with D maybe TRBD1 (6 bases). The CDR3 is 16 residues long. Deletions cut 5 bases from V and 7 bases from J, with 18 bases between. The V gene's germline CDR1 is MNHEY and CDR2 SMNVEV (reference sequence). The DNA of the CDR3 is TGTGCCAGCAGTCTCTTGGGGGGGGCTATAAATTCACCCCTCCACTTT. Its protein is CASSLLGGAINSPLHF.

The chain has TRBV12-3 or TRBV12-4 and TRBJ2-3; 8 bases match TRBD1. Trimming took 6 bases from V and 9 from J; bases not matched to a gene: 8. This CDR3 has 13 amino acids. CDR3 region: CASRSNRGNTQYF. The CDR3 DNA reads as TGTGCCAGCAGATCCAACAGGGGGAACACGCAGTATTTT.

V usage is TRBV4-3 and J usage is TRBJ2-2; possible D gene TRBD2, 6 bases. The germline V gene encodes CDR1 LGHNA and CDR2 YSLEER. The CDR3 sequence is 18 residues long. Trimming removed 1 base from V and 8 bases from J, with 23 bases in between. The CDR3 loop is CASSQALGLRPPRGELFF. The CDR3 nucleotides are TGCGCCAGCAGCCAAGCATTGGGACTTCGCCCGCCGAGGGGGGAGCTGTTTTTT.

The V gene is TRBV6-6, the J gene TRBJ1-6; weak D call: TRBD1 (5 bases). Germline lookup yields CDR1 MNHNY and CDR2 SVGAGI (reference sequence). The V and J ends lost 4 bases and 9 bases respectively, with 13 bases between them. CDR3 length: 14 residues. This CDR3 is CASSLQVSSSPLHF. The DNA of the CDR3 is TGTGCCAGCAGTTTACAGGTTTCAAGTTCACCCCTCCACTTT.